This TCR beta chain was recovered during a study of early T cells in non-severe SARS-CoV-2 infection. Trimming took 0 bases from V and 0 from J, leaving 12 bases between them. The germline V gene encodes CDR1 DFQATT and CDR2 SNEGSKA (reference sequence). The CDR3 spans 15 residues. This clonotype occurred many times. TCRdb recomputed calls from the 5' RACE reads with MiXCR, one row per CDR3 protein. The table has 70,000 to 95,000 distinct CDR3 sequences, 8.5% to 10% seen once. This TCR came from an adult who was a healthcare worker with PCR-confirmed SARS-CoV-2 infection or an uninfected control (not recorded which). The sequenced sample consisted of whole blood. The V call is TRBV20-1, the J call TRBJ2-7; TRBD2 is a possible D gene (6 bases). CDR3 bases: TGCAGTGCTAGAGATCGTATGGGGGGCTCCTACGAGCAGTACTTC. Amino acid sequence: CSARDRMGGSYEQYF.